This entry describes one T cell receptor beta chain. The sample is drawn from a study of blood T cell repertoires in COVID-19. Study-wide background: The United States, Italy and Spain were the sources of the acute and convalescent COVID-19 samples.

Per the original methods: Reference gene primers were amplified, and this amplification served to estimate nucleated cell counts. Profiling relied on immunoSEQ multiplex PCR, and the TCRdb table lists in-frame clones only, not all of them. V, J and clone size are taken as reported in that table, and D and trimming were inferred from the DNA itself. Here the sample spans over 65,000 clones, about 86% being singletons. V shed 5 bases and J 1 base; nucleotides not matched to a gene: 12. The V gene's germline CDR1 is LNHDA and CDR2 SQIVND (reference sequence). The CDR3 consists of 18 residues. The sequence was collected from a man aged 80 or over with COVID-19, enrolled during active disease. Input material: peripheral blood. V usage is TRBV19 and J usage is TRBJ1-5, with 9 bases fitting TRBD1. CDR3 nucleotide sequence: TGTGCCAGTAGTTCCCGGGACAGGGTCGGGGGGAGCAATCAGCCCCAGCATTTT. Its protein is CASSSRDRVGGSNQPQHF.